Shown below are 20 T cell receptor beta chains from a single sample sequenced in a study of T cell clonotyping in hematopoietic cell transplantation. The repertoire was sequenced with immunoSEQ multiplex PCR; TCRdb's copy has only in-frame clones and lacks some. The table shows 15,000 to 20,000 clones, with roughly 84% occurring only once. Source: PBMCs, taken 100 days after allogeneic stem cell transplant. These receptors all come from a male patient between 60 and 69 years old who had an allogeneic stem cell transplant from a related donor, so the T cells may come from the graft donor. Some clones in this sample may be carry-over from other donors' samples.

The V gene is TRBV30, the J gene TRBJ1-2; TRBD1 matches 8 bases. Germline V lookup: CDR1 GTSNPN, CDR2 SVGIG (reference sequence). Trimming took 5 bases from V and 5 from J; bases not matched to a gene: 4. The CDR3 totals 12 residues. The CDR3 region is CAWDDRGYGYTF. In DNA, the CDR3 is TGTGCCTGGGACGACAGGGGATATGGCTACACCTTC.

The chain links TRBV5-6 to TRBJ1-5, with D unclear. With 4 bases removed from V and 4 bases from J, the gap between germline ends came to 15 bases. CDR1 is SGHDT and CDR2 is YYEEEE in the germline V gene. This CDR3 has 15 residues. The CDR3 reads CASSRSLVLNQPQHF. For the CDR3, the DNA is TGTGCCAGCAGCCGATCCTTAGTGTTAAATCAGCCCCAGCATTTT.

This clone occurred once. This chain links TRBV28 with TRBJ2-7; D call uncertain. This CDR3 comprises 12 residues. CDR1 and CDR2 (germline): MDHEN, SYDVKM. The V end was cut by 6 bases, the J end by 3 bases, with 9 bases between. CDR3 residues: CASSNLFYEQYF. The CDR3 DNA sequence: TGTGCCAGCAGCAACCTATTCTACGAGCAGTACTTC.

The gene calls are TRBV10-3 and TRBJ2-5; 7 nucleotides match TRBD2. V dropped 10 bases and J dropped 2; count of bases not matched to a gene: 1. CDR1 and CDR2 from the germline V gene are ENHRY and SYGVKD. There are 11 residues in the CDR3. The CDR3 DNA reads TGTGCCACCGGGGGGCAAGAGACCCAGTACTTC. Protein sequence: CATGGQETQYF.

The V and J genes are TRBV7-2 and TRBJ1-4; no reliable D call. CDR3 length: 13 residues. Deletions cut 6 bases from V and 5 bases from J, with 10 bases between. The V gene's germline CDR1 is SGHTA and CDR2 FQGNSA. CDR3 residues: CASSSTRNEKLFF. The DNA of the CDR3 is TGTGCCAGCAGTTCTACCAGAAATGAAAAACTGTTTTTT.

The chain couples TRBV5-1 to TRBJ2-7; D may be TRBD2 (5 bases). The ends were cut back, 0 bases at V and 0 bases at J, with 13 bases in the middle. Germline values: CDR1 SGHRS, CDR2 YFSETQ. The CDR3 has 16 residues. The CDR3 protein is CASSLAGGLSSYEQYF. The CDR3 bases are TGCGCCAGCAGCTTGGCCGGCGGGTTGAGCTCCTACGAGCAGTACTTC.

This chain links TRBV6-1 with TRBJ1-1, with D possibly TRBD1 on 6 matching bases. The CDR3 is 12 residues long. The ends were cut back, 9 bases at V and 7 bases at J, with 15 bases in the middle. Germline loops: CDR1 MNHNS, CDR2 SASEGT. CDR3 protein: CASSLQGVEAFF. The CDR3 nucleotides are TGTGCCAGTTCTTTACAGGGTGTTGAAGCTTTCTTT.

J is TRBJ1-3 and V is TRBV9; TRBD1 matches at 7 bases. CDR3 size: 16 residues. CDR1 and CDR2 (germline): SGDLS, YYNGEE. J gave up 5 bases and V 3 bases, and 11 bases lay outside the gene matches. CDR3 DNA sequence: TGTGCCAGCAGCGGAACCGGGACAGCGGGGAGAAACACCATATATTTT. This codes for CASSGTGTAGRNTIYF.

The chain links TRBV19 to TRBJ1-5; a possible D gene is TRBD1 (5 bases). This CDR3 spans 14 amino acids. Germline CDR1 and CDR2: LNHDA and SQIVND (reference sequence). Deletions cut 4 bases from V and 7 bases from J, with 14 bases between. As DNA, the CDR3 is TGTGCCAGTAGTACAGGGATGAGCACACAGCCCCAGCATTTT. Its translation is CASSTGMSTQPQHF.

This rearrangement joins TRBV7-2 to TRBJ2-7, with a weak D call TRBD2 (6 bases). V lost 7 bases, J lost 1 base, and 14 bases lay in between. Looked up from germline, CDR1 is SGHTA and CDR2 is FQGNSA. The CDR3 length is 14 residues. The CDR3 DNA reads TGTGCCAGCAAAAGGGACTCCTGGTCCTACGAGCAGTACTTC. It encodes CASKRDSWSYEQYF.

This chain links TRBV9 with TRBJ2-2; D is perhaps TRBD1 (6 bases). The V end lost 4 bases, the J end lost 7 bases, and 17 bases lay between the germline ends. Germline V lookup: CDR1 SGDLS, CDR2 YYNGEE. The CDR3 is made up of 15 amino acids. Written as DNA, the CDR3 is TGTGCCAGCAGCCCCCGATTGGACAGTCGCGGGGAGCTGTTTTTT. It yields the protein CASSPRLDSRGELFF.

The chain uses TRBV19 and TRBJ2-3, with D hard to call. V lost 3 bases, J lost 0 bases, and 7 bases lay in between. Germline V gene sequence: CDR1 LNHDA, CDR2 SQIVND (reference sequence). The CDR3 runs to 14 residues. CDR3 sequence reads: CASSIYKSTDTQYF. DNA of the CDR3: TGTGCCAGTAGTATCTACAAAAGCACAGATACGCAGTATTTT.

This clone has a handful of counts. The V call is TRBV5-6, the J call TRBJ1-1; 8 nucleotides line up with TRBD1. Germline CDR1 SGHDT, CDR2 YYEEEE. V lost 4 bases and J lost 3; bases outside the gene matches: 8. This CDR3 contains 15 residues. Written as DNA, the CDR3 is TGTGCCAGCAGCCGACAGGGGATCAAGGACACTGAAGCTTTCTTT. Protein: CASSRQGIKDTEAFF.

The V gene is TRBV6-5, the J gene TRBJ2-2; D unresolved. The germline V gene encodes CDR1 MNHEY and CDR2 SVGAGI. The V end lost 2 bases, the J end lost 6 bases, and 4 bases lay between the germline ends. This CDR3 spans 12 amino acids. The chain's CDR3 is CASSYRSGELFF. CDR3 DNA: TGTGCCAGCAGTTACAGGTCCGGGGAGCTGTTTTTT.

The gene calls are TRBV7-8 and TRBJ1-1; unclear D gene. V lost 8 bases, J lost 4 bases, and 11 bases lay in between. CDR1 and CDR2 from the germline V gene are SGHVS and FQNEAQ. This CDR3 has 12 residues. CDR3 loop: CASHPTGTEAFF. CDR3 bases: TGTGCCAGCCATCCGACTGGCACTGAAGCTTTCTTT.

The chain combines TRBV6-8 with TRBJ2-2; 10 nucleotides line up with TRBD1. The V gene's germline CDR1 is MNHGY and CDR2 SAAAGT. The V segment lost 3 bases and the J segment 3 bases; nucleotides outside the gene matches: 1. The CDR3 is 15 amino acids. The CDR3 protein is CASSYGQGDTGELFF. The CDR3 bases are TGTGCCAGCAGTTATGGACAGGGGGACACCGGGGAGCTGTTTTTT.

The V call is TRBV5-8, the J call TRBJ1-2; a possible D gene is TRBD1 (6 bases). The CDR3 loop spans 13 amino acids. Germline V lookup: CDR1 SGHTS, CDR2 YDEGEE. V was shortened by 0 bases and J by 9 bases, with 12 bases between the two germline ends. CDR3 nucleotides: TGTGCCAGCAGCTTGGGACAGGCGTCGAGCTACACCTTC. It is translated as CASSLGQASSYTF.

J is TRBJ2-3 and V is TRBV5-1; D remains unclear. The CDR3 covers 14 residues. V was pared by 0 bases and J by 4 bases, with 9 bases between. Germline CDR1 and CDR2: SGHRS and YFSETQ. CDR3 in DNA: TGCGCCAGCAGCTTGGTCCTAGGTTCAGATACGCAGTATTTT. Its translation is CASSLVLGSDTQYF.

The chain employs TRBV30 and TRBJ1-2; the D is unclear. Germline V gives CDR1 GTSNPN, CDR2 SVGIG (reference sequence). The V gene lost 0 bases and the J gene lost 0 bases, with 2 bases spanning the gap. The CDR3 has 12 residues. CDR3 residues: CAWSVSNYGYTF. The CDR3 DNA reads TGTGCCTGGAGTGTGTCTAACTATGGCTACACCTTC.

The J gene is TRBJ2-1, the V gene TRBV5-1; tentative D call: TRBD1 (6 bases). V was trimmed by 4 bases and J by 0 bases, leaving 11 bases between them. Germline loops: CDR1 SGHRS, CDR2 YFSETQ. The CDR3 sequence is 15 residues long. CDR3 nucleotide sequence: TGCGCCAGCAGCCCCTGGGACACCTCCTACAATGAGCAGTTCTTC. Translated, it gives CASSPWDTSYNEQFF.